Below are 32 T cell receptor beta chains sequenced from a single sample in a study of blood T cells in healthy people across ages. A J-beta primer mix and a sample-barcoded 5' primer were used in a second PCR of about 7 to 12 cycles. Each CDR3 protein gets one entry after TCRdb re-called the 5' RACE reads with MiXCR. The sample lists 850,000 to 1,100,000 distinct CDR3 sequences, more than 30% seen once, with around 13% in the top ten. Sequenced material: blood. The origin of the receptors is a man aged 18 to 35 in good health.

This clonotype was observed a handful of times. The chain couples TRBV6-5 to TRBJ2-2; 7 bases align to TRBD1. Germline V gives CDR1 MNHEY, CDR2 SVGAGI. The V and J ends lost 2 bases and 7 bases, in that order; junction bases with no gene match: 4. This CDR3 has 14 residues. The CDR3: CASSYRGRGGELFF. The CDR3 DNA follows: TGTGCCAGCAGTTACAGGGGGCGTGGCGGGGAGCTGTTTTTT.

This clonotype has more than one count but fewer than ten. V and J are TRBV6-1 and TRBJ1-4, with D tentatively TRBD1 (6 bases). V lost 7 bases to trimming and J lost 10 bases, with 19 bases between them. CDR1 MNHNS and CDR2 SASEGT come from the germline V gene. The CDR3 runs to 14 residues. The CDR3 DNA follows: TGTGCCAGCAACGGAGGGGGACCCGGGGTAAAACTGTTTTTT. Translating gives CASNGGGPGVKLFF.

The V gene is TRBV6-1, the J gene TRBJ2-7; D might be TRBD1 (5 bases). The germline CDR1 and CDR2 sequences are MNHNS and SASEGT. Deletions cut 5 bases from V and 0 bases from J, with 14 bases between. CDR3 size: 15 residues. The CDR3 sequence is CASSNRFPSSYEQYF. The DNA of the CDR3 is TGTGCCAGCAGTAACAGGTTCCCTAGCTCCTACGAGCAGTACTTC.

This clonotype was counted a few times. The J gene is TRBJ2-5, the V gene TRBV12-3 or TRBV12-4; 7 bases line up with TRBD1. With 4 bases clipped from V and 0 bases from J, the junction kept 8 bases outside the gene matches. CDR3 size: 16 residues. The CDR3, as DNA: TGTGCCAGCAGTTATATGACAGGGCCGTACCAAGAGACCCAGTACTTC. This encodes CASSYMTGPYQETQYF.

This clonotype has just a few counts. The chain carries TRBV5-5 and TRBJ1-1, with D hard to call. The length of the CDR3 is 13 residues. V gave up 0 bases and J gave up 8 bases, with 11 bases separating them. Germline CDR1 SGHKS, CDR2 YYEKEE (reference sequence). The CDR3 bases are TGTGCCAGCAGCTTGGAGTCCAACTGGGAAGCTTTCTTT. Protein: CASSLESNWEAFF. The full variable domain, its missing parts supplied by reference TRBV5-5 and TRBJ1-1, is DAGVTQSPTHLIKTRGQQVTLRCSPISGHKSVSWYQQVLGQGPQFIFQYYEKEERGRGNFPDRFSARQFPNYSSELNVNALLLGDSALYLCASSLESNWEAFFGQGTRLTVV.

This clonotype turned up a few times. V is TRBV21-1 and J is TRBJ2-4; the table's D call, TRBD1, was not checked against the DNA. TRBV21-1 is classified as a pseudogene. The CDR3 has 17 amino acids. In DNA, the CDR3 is TGTGCCAGCAGCAAAGTGATGCCGGGACACCCGAAAAACATTCAGTACTTC. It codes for CASSKVMPGHPKNIQYF.

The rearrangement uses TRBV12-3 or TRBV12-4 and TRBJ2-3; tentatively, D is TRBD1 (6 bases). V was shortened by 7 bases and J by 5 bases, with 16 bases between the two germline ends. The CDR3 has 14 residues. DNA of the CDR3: TGTGCCAGCATTCTGACAGGCGTGGGAGATACGCAGTATTTT. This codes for CASILTGVGDTQYF.

CDR3 sequence: CASSQALKVQNEQFF. DNA of the CDR3: TGTGCCAGCAGCCAAGCCCTTAAAGTACAGAATGAGCAGTTCTTC. The chain recombines TRBV4-2 with TRBJ2-1; the D is unclear. CDR3 length: 15 amino acids. V was trimmed by 1 base and J by 7 bases, leaving 14 bases between them. CDR1 LGHNA and CDR2 YNFKEQ come from the germline V gene.

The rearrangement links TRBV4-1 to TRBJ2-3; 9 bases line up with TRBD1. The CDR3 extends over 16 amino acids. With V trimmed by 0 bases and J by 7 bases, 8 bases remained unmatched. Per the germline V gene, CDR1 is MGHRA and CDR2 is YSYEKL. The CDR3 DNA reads TGCGCCAGCAGCCAAGACCGGACAGGGGTAGTGAATACGCAGTATTTT. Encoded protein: CASSQDRTGVVNTQYF.

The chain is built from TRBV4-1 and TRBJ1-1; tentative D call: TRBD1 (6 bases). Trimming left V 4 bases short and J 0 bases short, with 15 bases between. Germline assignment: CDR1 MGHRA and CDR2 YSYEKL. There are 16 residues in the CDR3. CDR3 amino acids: CASSPRGRGMNTEAFF. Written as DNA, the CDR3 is TGCGCCAGCAGCCCCAGGGGCCGCGGGATGAACACTGAAGCTTTCTTT.

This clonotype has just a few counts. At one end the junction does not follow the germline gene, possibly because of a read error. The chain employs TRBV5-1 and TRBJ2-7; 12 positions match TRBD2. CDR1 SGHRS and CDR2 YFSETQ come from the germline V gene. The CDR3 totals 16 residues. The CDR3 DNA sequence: TGCGCCAGCAGCCCTCTAACTAGCGGGGGGCCCTATGAGCAGTACTTC. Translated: CASSPLTSGGPYEQYF.

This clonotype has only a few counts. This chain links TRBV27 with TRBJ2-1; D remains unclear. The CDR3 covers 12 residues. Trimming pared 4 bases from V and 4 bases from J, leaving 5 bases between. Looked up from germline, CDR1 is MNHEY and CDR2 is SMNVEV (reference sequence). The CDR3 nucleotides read TGTGCCAGCAGTTGGCGGTACAATGAGCAGTTCTTC. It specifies CASSWRYNEQFF.

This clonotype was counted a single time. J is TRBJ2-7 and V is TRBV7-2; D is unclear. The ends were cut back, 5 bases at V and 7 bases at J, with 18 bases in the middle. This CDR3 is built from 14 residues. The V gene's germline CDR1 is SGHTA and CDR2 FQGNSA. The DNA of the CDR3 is TGTGCCAGCAGCCAGGATCTTCTTGGGAATGAGCAGTACTTC. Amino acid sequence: CASSQDLLGNEQYF. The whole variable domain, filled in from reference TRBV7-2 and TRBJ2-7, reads GAGVSQSPSNKVTEKGKDVELRCDPISGHTALYWYRQSLGQGLEFLIYFQGNSAPDKSGLPSDRFSAERTGGSVSTLTIQRTQQEDSAVYLCASSQDLLGNEQYFGPGTRLTVT.

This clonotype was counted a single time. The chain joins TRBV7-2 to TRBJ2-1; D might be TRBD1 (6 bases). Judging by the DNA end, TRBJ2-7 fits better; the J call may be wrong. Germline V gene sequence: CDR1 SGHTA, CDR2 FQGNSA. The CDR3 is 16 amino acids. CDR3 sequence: CASSLEGTNSYNEQYF. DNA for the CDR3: TGTGCCAGCAGCTTAGAAGGGACAAACTCCTACAATGAGCAGTACTTC.

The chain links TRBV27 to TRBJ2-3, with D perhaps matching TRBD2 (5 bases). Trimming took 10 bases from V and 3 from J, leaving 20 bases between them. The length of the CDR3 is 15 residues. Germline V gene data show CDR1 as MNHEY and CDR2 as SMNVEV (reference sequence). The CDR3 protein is CATRGPQWATDTQYF. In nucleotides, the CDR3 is TGTGCCACCCGAGGGCCGCAATGGGCTACAGATACGCAGTATTTT.

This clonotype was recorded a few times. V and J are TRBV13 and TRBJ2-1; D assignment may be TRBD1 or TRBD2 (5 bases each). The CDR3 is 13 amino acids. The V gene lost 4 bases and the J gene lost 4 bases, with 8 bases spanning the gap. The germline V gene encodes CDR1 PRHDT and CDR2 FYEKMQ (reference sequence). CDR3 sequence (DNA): TGTGCCAGCAGCTGGGGGAAGTACAATGAGCAGTTCTTC. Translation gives CASSWGKYNEQFF.

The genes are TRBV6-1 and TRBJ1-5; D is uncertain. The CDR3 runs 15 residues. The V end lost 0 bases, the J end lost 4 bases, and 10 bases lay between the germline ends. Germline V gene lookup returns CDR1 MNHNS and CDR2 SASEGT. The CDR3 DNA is TGTGCCAGCAGTGAAGCGGTGGTATCGAATCAGCCCCAGCATTTT. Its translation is CASSEAVVSNQPQHF.

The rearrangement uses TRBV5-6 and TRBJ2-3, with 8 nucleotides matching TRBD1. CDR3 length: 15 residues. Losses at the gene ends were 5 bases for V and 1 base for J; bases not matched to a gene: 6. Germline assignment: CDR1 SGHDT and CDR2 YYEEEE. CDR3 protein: CASRLDRGGTDTQYF. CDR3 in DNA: TGTGCCAGCAGACTCGACAGGGGAGGCACAGATACGCAGTATTTT.

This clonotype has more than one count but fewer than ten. This CDR3 reads CASSLNQRIGQETQYF. The CDR3 DNA reads TGTGCCAGCAGTTTAAATCAGCGGATTGGCCAAGAGACCCAGTACTTC. The V gene is TRBV27, the J gene TRBJ2-5, with D perhaps TRBD2 (5 bases). The CDR3 runs 16 residues. Germline V gene data show CDR1 as MNHEY and CDR2 as SMNVEV (reference sequence). V lost 2 bases, J lost 1 base, and 14 bases lay in between.

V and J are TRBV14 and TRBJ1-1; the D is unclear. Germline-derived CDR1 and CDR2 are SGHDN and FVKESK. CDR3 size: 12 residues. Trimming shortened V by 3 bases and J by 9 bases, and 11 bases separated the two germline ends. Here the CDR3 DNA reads TGTGCCAGCAGCCACGGGATGCCTAAAGCTTTCTTT. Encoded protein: CASSHGMPKAFF. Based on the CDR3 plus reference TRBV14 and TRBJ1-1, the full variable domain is EAGVTQFPSHSVIEKGQTVTLRCDPISGHDNLYWYRRVMGKEIKFLLHFVKESKQDESGMPNNRFLAERTGGTYSTLKVQPAELEDSGVYFCASSHGMPKAFFGQGTRLTVV.

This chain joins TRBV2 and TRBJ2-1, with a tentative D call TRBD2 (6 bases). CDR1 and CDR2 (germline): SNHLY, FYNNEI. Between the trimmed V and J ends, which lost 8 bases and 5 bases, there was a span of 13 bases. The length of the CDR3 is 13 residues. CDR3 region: CASAVGGNNEQFF. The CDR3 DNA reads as TGTGCCAGCGCCGTCGGGGGAAACAATGAGCAGTTCTTC. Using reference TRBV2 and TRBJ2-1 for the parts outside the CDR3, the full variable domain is EPEVTQTPSHQVTQMGQEVILRCVPISNHLYFYWYRQILGQKVEFLVSFYNNEISEKSEIFDDQFSVERPDGSNFTLKIRSTKLEDSAMYFCASAVGGNNEQFFGPGTRLTVL.

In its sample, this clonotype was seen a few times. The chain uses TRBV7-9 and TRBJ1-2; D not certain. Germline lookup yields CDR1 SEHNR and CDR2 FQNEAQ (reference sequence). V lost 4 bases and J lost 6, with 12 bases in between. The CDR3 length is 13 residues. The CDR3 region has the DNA TGTGCCAGCAGCTACGAGGGTTCTCATGGCTACACCTTC. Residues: CASSYEGSHGYTF.

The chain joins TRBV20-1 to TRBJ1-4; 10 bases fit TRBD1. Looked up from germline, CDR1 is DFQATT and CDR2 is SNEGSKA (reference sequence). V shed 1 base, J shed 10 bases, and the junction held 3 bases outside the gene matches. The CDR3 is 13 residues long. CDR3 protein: CSARGRTGGKLFF. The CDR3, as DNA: TGCAGTGCTAGAGGCCGGACAGGGGGAAAACTGTTTTTT.

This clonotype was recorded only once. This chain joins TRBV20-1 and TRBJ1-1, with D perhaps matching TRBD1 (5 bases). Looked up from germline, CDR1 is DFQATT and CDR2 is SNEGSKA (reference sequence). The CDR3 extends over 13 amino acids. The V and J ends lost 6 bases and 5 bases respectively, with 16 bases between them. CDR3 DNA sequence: TGCAGTGCCCCCATGGTGGGGGATACTGAAGCTTTCTTT. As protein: CSAPMVGDTEAFF.

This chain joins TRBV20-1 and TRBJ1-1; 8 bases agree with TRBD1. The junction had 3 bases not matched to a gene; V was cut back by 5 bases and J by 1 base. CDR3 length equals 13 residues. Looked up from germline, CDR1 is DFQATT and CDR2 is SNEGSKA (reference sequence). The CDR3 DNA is TGCAGTGCTCCGGACAGGGCGAACACTGAAGCTTTCTTT. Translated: CSAPDRANTEAFF.

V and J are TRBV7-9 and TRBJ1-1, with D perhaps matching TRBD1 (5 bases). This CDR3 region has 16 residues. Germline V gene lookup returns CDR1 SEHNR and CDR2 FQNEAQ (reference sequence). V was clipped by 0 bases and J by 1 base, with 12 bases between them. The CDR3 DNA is TGTGCCAGCAGCTTAGCGCAGGGACGTCGGAACACTGAAGCTTTCTTT. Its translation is CASSLAQGRRNTEAFF. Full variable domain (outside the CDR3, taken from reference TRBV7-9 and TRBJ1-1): DTGVSQNPRHKITKRGQNVTFRCDPISEHNRLYWYRQTLGQGPEFLTYFQNEAQLEKSRLLSDRFSAERPKGSFSTLEIQRTEQGDSAMYLCASSLAQGRRNTEAFFGQGTRLTVV.

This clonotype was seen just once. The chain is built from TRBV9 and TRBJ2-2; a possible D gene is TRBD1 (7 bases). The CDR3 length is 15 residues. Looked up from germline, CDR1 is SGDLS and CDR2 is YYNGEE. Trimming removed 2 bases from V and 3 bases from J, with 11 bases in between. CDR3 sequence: CASSVQGGDTGELFF. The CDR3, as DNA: TGTGCCAGCAGCGTCCAGGGGGGCGACACCGGGGAGCTGTTTTTT.

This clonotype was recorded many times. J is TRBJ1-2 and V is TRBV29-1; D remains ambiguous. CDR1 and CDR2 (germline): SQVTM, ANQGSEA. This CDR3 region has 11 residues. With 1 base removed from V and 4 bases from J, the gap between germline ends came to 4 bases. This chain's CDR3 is CSVEGSYGYTF. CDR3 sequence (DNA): TGCAGCGTTGAAGGCAGCTATGGCTACACCTTC.

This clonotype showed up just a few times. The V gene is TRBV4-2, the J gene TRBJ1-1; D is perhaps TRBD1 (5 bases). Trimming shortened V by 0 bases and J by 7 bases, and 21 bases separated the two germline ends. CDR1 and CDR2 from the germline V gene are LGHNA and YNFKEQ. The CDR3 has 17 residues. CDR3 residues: CASSQDGQTGTWGEAFF. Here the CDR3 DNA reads TGTGCCAGCAGCCAAGATGGTCAGACCGGGACCTGGGGTGAAGCTTTCTTT.

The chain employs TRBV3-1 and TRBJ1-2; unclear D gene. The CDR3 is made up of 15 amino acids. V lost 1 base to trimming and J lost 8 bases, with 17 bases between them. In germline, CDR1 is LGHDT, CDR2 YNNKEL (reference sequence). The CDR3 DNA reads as TGTGCCAGCAGCCAAGTTCCTGGTACCGTGGACGGCTACACCTTC. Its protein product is CASSQVPGTVDGYTF.

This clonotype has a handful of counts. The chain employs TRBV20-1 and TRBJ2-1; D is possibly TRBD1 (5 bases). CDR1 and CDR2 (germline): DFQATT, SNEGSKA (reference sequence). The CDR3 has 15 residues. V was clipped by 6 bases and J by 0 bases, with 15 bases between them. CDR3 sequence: CSARPTGISYNEQFF. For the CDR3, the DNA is TGCAGTGCCAGACCCACAGGCATCTCCTACAATGAGCAGTTCTTC.

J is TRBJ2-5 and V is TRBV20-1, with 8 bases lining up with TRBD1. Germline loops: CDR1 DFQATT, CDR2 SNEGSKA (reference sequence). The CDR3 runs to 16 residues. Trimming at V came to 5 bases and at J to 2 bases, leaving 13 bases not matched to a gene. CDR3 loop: CSALGDRLTSQETQYF. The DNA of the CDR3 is TGCAGTGCTTTGGGGGACAGGTTGACCTCGCAAGAGACCCAGTACTTC.